A selection of T cell receptor beta chains follows, all from one sample in a study of metastatic and nonmetastatic thyroid tumors. TCRdb re-called the PCR reads with MiXCR. Of approximately 38,000 clones listed, about a sixth are singletons. Sequencing was performed on tumor tissue. Receptor source: a female donor with papillary thyroid cancer or a benign thyroid nodule (not recorded which). Some clones in this sample may be carry-over from other donors' samples. Both conserved end residues are part of each CDR3. Fields, in order: D gene, V gene, clone size, J gene, CDR3 protein, CDR3 DNA. The D gene is left open where the match is weak. For some rows the clone size is stated as once, few or many, or as a class when expanded; others skip it.

>-|TRBV29-1|many|TRBJ2-2
CSVETENTGELFF
TGCAGCGTTGAGACAGAGAACACCGGGGAGCTGTTTTTT
>-|TRBV5-5|-|TRBJ1-6
CASSLLTGHSPLHF
TGTGCCAGCAGCTTACTGACCGGGCATTCACCCCTCCACTTT
>-|TRBV7-9|-|TRBJ2-2
CASSFHNGELFF
TGTGCCAGCAGCTTCCATAACGGGGAGCTGTTTTTT
>-|TRBV20-1|few|TRBJ1-1
CSAFMVGHTEAFF
TGCAGTGCTTTCATGGTAGGGCATACTGAAGCTTTCTTT
>-|TRBV20-1|many|TRBJ2-1
CSASDQREQFF
TGCAGTGCTAGCGACCAGCGGGAGCAGTTCTTC
>TRBD1|TRBV5-1|many|TRBJ1-3
CASSPYRGSSGNTIYF
TGCGCCAGCAGCCCATACAGGGGATCCTCTGGAAACACCATATATTTT
>-|TRBV30|many|TRBJ1-3
CAWSRGSTGNTIYF
TGTGCCTGGAGTCGGGGGAGCACTGGAAACACCATATATTTT
>-|TRBV6-4|many|TRBJ1-3
CASSDDGTGNTIYF
TGTGCCAGCAGTGACGATGGGACTGGAAACACCATATATTTT
>TRBD2|TRBV5-1|many|TRBJ2-7
CASSPGLAGGVYEQYF
TGCGCCAGCAGCCCCGGACTAGCGGGAGGTGTATACGAGCAGTACTTC
>TRBD1|TRBV6-6|many|TRBJ1-3
CASSYSTGGSGNTIYF
TGTGCCAGCAGTTACTCAACAGGGGGCTCTGGAAACACCATATATTTT
>-|TRBV3-1|many|TRBJ1-5
CASSQGTHRNQPQHF
TGTGCCAGCAGCCAAGGTACCCATCGCAATCAGCCCCAGCATTTT
>-|TRBV6-1|few|TRBJ2-2
CSSMALTVTTGSGELFF
TGTTCCAGCATGGCCCTTACTGTGACTACCGGATCCGGGGAGCTGTTTTTT
>-|TRBV25-1|few|TRBJ2-2
CASSGELFF
TGTGCCAGTTCCGGGGAGCTGTTTTTT
>TRBD1|TRBV6-1|medium-sized|TRBJ2-7
CASSQGALGYEQYF
TGTGCCAGCAGTCAGGGGGCGTTGGGGTACGAGCAGTACTTC
>-|TRBV20-1|many|TRBJ1-2
CSADGLGGGMYGYTF
TGCAGTGCCGATGGCTTGGGAGGGGGAATGTATGGCTACACCTTC
>-|TRBV5-4|many|TRBJ1-1
CASSFGGGKDEAFF
TGTGCCAGCAGCTTCGGGGGGGGAAAGGATGAAGCTTTCTTT
>-|TRBV6-1|-|TRBJ1-2
CASSEEGGNYGYTF
TGTGCCAGCAGTGAAGAGGGAGGAAATTATGGCTACACCTTC
>-|TRBV5-4|many|TRBJ2-6
CASSLPLSGANVLTF
TGTGCCAGCAGCTTGCCGCTCTCTGGGGCCAACGTCCTGACTTTC
>TRBD1|TRBV28|many|TRBJ1-1
CASSYRGRRGTEAFF
TGTGCCAGCAGTTACAGGGGGCGCCGGGGCACTGAAGCTTTCTTT
>-|TRBV27|many|TRBJ2-6
CASSPRFLGGNVLTF
TGTGCCAGCAGTCCCCGCTTTCTCGGGGGCAACGTCCTGACTTTC
>-|TRBV5-1|-|TRBJ2-5
CASSLCIAEETQYF
TGCGCCAGCAGCTTGTGTATTGCCGAAGAGACCCAGTACTTC
>-|TRBV12-3/TRBV12-4|many|TRBJ2-1
CASSLESAYNEQFF
TGTGCCAGCAGTTTGGAATCCGCGTACAATGAGCAGTTCTTC
>-|TRBV7-9|many|TRBJ2-7
CASSHSYEQYF
TGTGCCAGCAGTCACTCCTACGAGCAGTACTTC
>-|TRBV2|many|TRBJ2-1
CASSEAGPSSYNEQFF
TGTGCCAGCAGTGAAGCAGGCCCCAGCTCCTACAATGAGCAGTTCTTC
>-|TRBV6-1|few|TRBJ2-7
CASSSGMAYEQYF
TGTGCCAGCAGTTCCGGGATGGCCTACGAGCAGTACTTC
>TRBD1|TRBV10-3|many|TRBJ1-2
CAIRGTGNYGYTF
TGTGCCATCAGAGGGACAGGGAACTATGGCTACACCTTC
>TRBD2|TRBV28|-|TRBJ2-2
CASGEVSGNTGELFF
TGTGCCAGCGGGGAGGTGAGCGGGAACACCGGTGAGCTGTTTTTT
>-|TRBV6-4|many|TRBJ1-5
CASSDGWGQPQHF
TGTGCCAGCAGTGACGGTTGGGGTCAGCCCCAGCATTTT
>-|TRBV5-4|few|TRBJ1-1
CASSLERTEAFF
TGTGCCAGCAGCCTGGAACGGACTGAAGCTTTCTTT
>-|TRBV12-3/TRBV12-4|-|TRBJ2-7
CASSLDLEYEQYF
TGTGCCAGCAGTTTGGACTTAGAATACGAACAGTACTTC
>-|TRBV20-1|few|TRBJ2-7
CSARGGSRGGLREQYF
TGCAGTGCTAGGGGTGGATCAAGGGGGGGGCTACGGGAGCAGTACTTC
>-|TRBV28|few|TRBJ1-1
CASIGVGTEAFF
TGTGCCAGCATCGGGGTGGGGACTGAAGCTTTCTTT
>-|TRBV3-1|-|TRBJ1-2
CASGQVCHGYTF
TGTGCCAGCGGCCAAGTTTGTCATGGCTACACCTTC
>-|TRBV2|many|TRBJ1-2
CASSTTGNYGYTF
TGTGCCAGCAGCACCACAGGGAACTATGGCTACACCTTC
>-|TRBV7-9|many|TRBJ2-1
CASTLRDHNYNEQFF
TGTGCCAGCACACTCCGGGATCATAATTACAATGAGCAGTTCTTC
>TRBD2|TRBV20-1|many|TRBJ2-7
CSAMGSGSAEQYF
TGCAGTGCTATGGGTAGCGGGAGTGCCGAGCAGTACTTC
>TRBD2|TRBV24-1|many|TRBJ2-3
CATSDLAVSTDTQYF
TGTGCCACCAGTGATCTAGCGGTTAGCACAGATACGCAGTATTTT
>TRBD2|TRBV9|many|TRBJ2-5
CASTPGLAEETQYF
TGTGCCAGCACCCCGGGACTAGCGGAAGAGACCCAGTACTTC
>-|TRBV19|many|TRBJ2-7
CASSRTVGLSYEQYF
TGTGCCAGTAGCCGGACAGTTGGGCTTTCCTACGAGCAGTACTTC
>-|TRBV20-1|once|TRBJ1-6
CSARVLDRGSPLHF
TGCAGTGCTCGTGTCCTGGACAGAGGCTCACCCCTCCACTTT
>-|TRBV7-9|many|TRBJ1-2
CASSWTSRDGYTF
TGTGCCAGCAGCTGGACCTCTCGGGATGGCTACACCTTC
>TRBD1|TRBV9|many|TRBJ1-1
CASSEWTGEAFF
TGTGCCAGCAGCGAATGGACAGGGGAAGCTTTCTTT
>TRBD1|TRBV24-1|many|TRBJ1-1
CATRTGGPEAFF
TGTGCCACCCGGACAGGTGGCCCTGAAGCTTTCTTT
>TRBD1|TRBV6-2/TRBV6-3|many|TRBJ2-7
CASRGLGQVSYEQYF
TGTGCCAGCAGGGGACTGGGACAGGTTTCCTACGAGCAGTACTTC
>TRBD2|TRBV20-1|many|TRBJ2-1
CSANQYGNSGSEQFF
TGCAGTGCTAATCAATATGGGAATAGCGGGAGTGAGCAGTTCTTC
>TRBD2|TRBV11-3|many|TRBJ2-1
CASSSGTSGSHNEQFF
TGTGCCAGCAGCTCAGGGACTAGCGGGAGTCATAATGAGCAGTTCTTC
>-|TRBV4-2|many|TRBJ1-1
CASSREGGTEAFF
TGTGCCAGCAGCAGAGAAGGGGGGACTGAAGCTTTCTTT
>-|TRBV7-2|many|TRBJ1-2
CASRKTGTTNYGYTF
TGTGCCAGCAGGAAGACAGGTACAACTAACTATGGCTACACCTTC